This T cell receptor beta chain came from a study of monozygotic twins with inflammatory bowel disease. CDR1 and CDR2 (germline): SNHLY, FYNNEI. CDR3 size: 15 residues. To note about this clonotype: Its antigen is still unknown.

TCRdb re-called the 5' RACE reads; one entry per CDR3 protein, DNA not given. This listing includes 420,000 or so distinct CDR3 sequences. The study, taken as a whole, reports: By inverse Simpson index, TCRbeta diversity was lower in IBD patients than in healthy co-twins.

The clonotype was recovered from a human donor with ulcerative colitis or Crohn's disease, or a healthy co-twin of an affected twin (not recorded which). The rearrangement uses TRBV2 and TRBJ2-2; without DNA, the TCRdb call of TRBD1 cannot be checked. Sequencing was carried out using blood. CDR3 sequence reads: CASSPDRWQTGELFF.